The 28 T cell receptor beta chains below come from one sample, sequenced in a study of blood T cell repertoires in COVID-19. The repertoire was sequenced with immunoSEQ multiplex PCR; TCRdb's copy has only in-frame clones and lacks some. The sample holds 150,000 to 200,000 clones, 76% seen once. Sequencing used PBMCs or T cells enriched from blood (not recorded which). The receptor source for this set is a woman aged 45-59 years with acute COVID-19.

The chain joins TRBV27 to TRBJ1-5; D may be TRBD1 (5 bases). The CDR3 spans 14 residues. Trimming shortened V by 6 bases and J by 2 bases, and 11 bases separated the two germline ends. Germline-derived CDR1 and CDR2 are MNHEY and SMNVEV (reference sequence). Here the CDR3 reads CASRQGGGNQPQHF. CDR3 nucleotide sequence: TGTGCCAGCAGGCAGGGAGGGGGCAATCAGCCCCAGCATTTT.

The chain joins TRBV28 to TRBJ2-2, with D possibly matching TRBD1 (5 bases). In germline, CDR1 is MDHEN, CDR2 SYDVKM. V was pared by 7 bases and J by 3 bases, with 6 bases between. The CDR3 runs 12 residues. This chain's CDR3 is CASTRDTGELFF. The CDR3 nucleotides read TGTGCCAGCACCAGGGACACCGGGGAGCTGTTTTTT.

The chain has TRBV2 and TRBJ1-3; 8 nucleotides line up with TRBD1. The germline V gene has CDR1 SNHLY and CDR2 FYNNEI. The CDR3 runs to 14 residues. The junction had 3 bases not matched to a gene; V was cut back by 6 bases and J by 2 bases. The CDR3: CASSEDRAGNTIYF. The CDR3 nucleotides are TGTGCCAGCAGCGAGGACAGGGCTGGAAACACCATATATTTT.

A remark on this clone: The same CDR3 can be traced to other DNA sequences in this sample. The chain uses TRBV18 and TRBJ1-5; possibly TRBD1 for D (6 bases). V lost 3 bases and J lost 3, with 9 bases in between. The germline gives CDR1 KGHSH, CDR2 LQKENI. The CDR3 contains 14 residues. This CDR3 is CASSPDRLNQPQHF. CDR3 in DNA: TGTGCCAGCTCACCGGACAGACTCAATCAGCCCCAGCATTTT.

The chain uses TRBV7-2 and TRBJ1-5, with 7 nucleotides matching TRBD1. CDR1 is SGHTA and CDR2 is FQGNSA in the germline V gene. V lost 5 bases, J lost 3 bases, and 4 bases stayed unmatched. The CDR3 sequence is 14 residues long. The CDR3 region is CASSPQGLNQPQHF. For the CDR3, the DNA is TGTGCCAGCAGCCCACAGGGGCTCAATCAGCCCCAGCATTTT.

The rearrangement links TRBV4-1 to TRBJ2-4; D unclear. Trimming removed 6 bases from V and 8 bases from J, with 8 bases in between. This CDR3 is built from 11 residues. CDR1 MGHRA and CDR2 YSYEKL come from the germline V gene. CDR3 sequence (DNA): TGCGCCAGCAGTTTAGAGGACATTCAGTACTTC. Protein: CASSLEDIQYF.

The J gene is TRBJ2-3, the V gene TRBV7-2; D may be TRBD2 (5 bases). The V gene lost 5 bases and the J gene lost 6 bases, with 21 bases spanning the gap. CDR3 length equals 16 residues. Germline lookup yields CDR1 SGHTA and CDR2 FQGNSA. The CDR3 DNA follows: TGTGCCAGCAGCCCCCACTTGGAAACGGGATACGATACGCAGTATTTT. Protein: CASSPHLETGYDTQYF.

J is TRBJ1-2 and V is TRBV27; the D is unclear. The CDR3 covers 18 residues. Germline CDR1 and CDR2: MNHEY and SMNVEV (reference sequence). V was clipped by 3 bases and J by 8 bases, with 28 bases between them. CDR3 coding DNA: TGTGCCAGCAGTTTTCGCCCGACGGGAGGGCAACTCCAGAGAGGCTACACCTTC. Translated, it gives CASSFRPTGGQLQRGYTF.

This clone was picked up one time. The chain combines TRBV28 with TRBJ2-3; 10 bases are shared with TRBD1. The CDR3 contains 15 residues. V was clipped by 9 bases and J by 3 bases; unmatched bases: 9. In germline, CDR1 is MDHEN, CDR2 SYDVKM. CDR3: CASYRRGQGTDTQYF. The DNA for the CDR3 is TGTGCCAGTTATAGGAGGGGACAGGGGACAGATACGCAGTATTTT.

Here the CDR3 DNA reads TGTGCCAGCAGTTATTTCGGACTATCGGGGGACACCATATATTTT. This translates into CASSYFGLSGDTIYF. The chain uses TRBV6-5 and TRBJ1-3; TRBD1 is a possible D gene (5 bases). Germline CDR1 reads MNHEY; CDR2 reads SVGAGI. The CDR3 is 15 residues long. Trimming took off 3 bases at V and 8 bases at J, with 17 bases between the two ends.

The gene calls are TRBV7-2 and TRBJ2-2; 7 nucleotides match TRBD1. The CDR3 length is 16 residues. Unmatched junction bases numbered 11, after V lost 6 bases and J lost 4 bases. Germline lookup yields CDR1 SGHTA and CDR2 FQGNSA. The CDR3 region is CASRPQGTVITGELFF. The CDR3 DNA follows: TGTGCCAGCAGACCACAGGGGACGGTCATCACCGGGGAGCTGTTTTTT.

The chain employs TRBV5-6 and TRBJ2-5; D perhaps matches TRBD1 (5 bases). Germline V CDR1 and CDR2: SGHDT, YYEEEE. The CDR3 has 13 amino acids. Trimming pared 0 bases from V and 4 bases from J, leaving 7 bases between. CDR3 loop: CASSLAGIETQYF. For the CDR3, the DNA is TGTGCCAGCAGCTTGGCAGGGATAGAGACCCAGTACTTC.

The genes are TRBV30 and TRBJ1-6; 7 bases match TRBD1. Germline V lookup: CDR1 GTSNPN, CDR2 SVGIG (reference sequence). The V segment lost 2 bases and the J segment 0 bases; nucleotides outside the gene matches: 7. The CDR3 runs 17 residues. CDR3 loop: CAWSLAGQSSYNSPLHF. In nucleotides, the CDR3 is TGTGCCTGGAGTTTAGCGGGACAGAGCTCCTATAATTCACCCCTCCACTTT.

The chain recombines TRBV9 with TRBJ1-6, with TRBD1 matching over 8 bases. The CDR3 is 15 residues long. J was trimmed by 8 bases and V by 1 base; bases with no gene match: 5. In germline, CDR1 is SGDLS, CDR2 YYNGEE. The CDR3 bases are TGTGCCAGCAGCGTATTGGCAGGGGGCGATTCACCCCTCCACTTT. It translates to CASSVLAGGDSPLHF.

The chain employs TRBV3-1 (or the pseudogene TRBV3-2) and TRBJ1-4; no definite D call. The CDR3 extends over 14 amino acids. CDR1 LGHDT and CDR2 YNNKEL come from the germline V gene (reference sequence). V was cut by 2 bases and J by 4 bases, with 8 bases left in between. The CDR3 nucleotides read TGTGCCAGCAGCCAACCGCGAAATAATGAAAAACTGTTTTTT. Encoded protein: CASSQPRNNEKLFF.

The chain has TRBV5-4 and TRBJ2-3; the match to TRBD2 covers 8 bases. Germline CDR1 SGHNT, CDR2 YYREEE (reference sequence). Unmatched junction bases numbered 5, after V lost 2 bases and J lost 3 bases. The CDR3 consists of 15 residues. Written as DNA, the CDR3 is TGTGCCAGCAGCTTCGGGGGGGGCGGAACAGATACGCAGTATTTT. It is translated as CASSFGGGGTDTQYF.

The rearrangement uses TRBV4-1 and TRBJ1-1; maybe TRBD1 (6 bases). V gave up 2 bases and J gave up 1 base, with 20 bases separating them. This CDR3 is built from 18 residues. Germline V CDR1 and CDR2: MGHRA, YSYEKL. Here the CDR3 DNA reads TGCGCCAGCAGCCAACCCCCCCCTAGGGGGATTGCGAACACTGAAGCTTTCTTT. Its protein is CASSQPPPRGIANTEAFF.

The V call is TRBV28, the J call TRBJ2-2; D is ambiguous. Germline loops: CDR1 MDHEN, CDR2 SYDVKM. Trimming removed 8 bases from V and 6 bases from J, with 16 bases in between. The CDR3 loop spans 14 amino acids. The CDR3 coding sequence is TGTGCCAGCTTCGACACGGCTTCGCCCGGGGAGCTGTTTTTT. Protein: CASFDTASPGELFF.

This chain connects TRBV24-1 to TRBJ2-3; TRBD1 agrees at 9 bases. This CDR3 region has 16 residues. Germline V gives CDR1 KGHDR, CDR2 SFDVKD. V was clipped by 4 bases and J by 5 bases; unmatched bases: 9. CDR3 residues: CATSDPGTGFRDTQYF. The CDR3 coding sequence is TGTGCCACCAGTGACCCTGGGACAGGGTTTAGAGATACGCAGTATTTT.

Details on this clone: Other DNA sequences from this sample encode an identical CDR3 as well. The V and J genes are TRBV30 and TRBJ1-6; D uncertain. CDR1 is GTSNPN, CDR2 SVGIG, per germline (reference sequence). The CDR3 is 11 residues long. The germline V and J ends were trimmed by 4 bases and 6 bases, with 4 bases remaining between them. As DNA, the CDR3 is TGTGCCTGGACCAGTAATTCACCCCTCCACTTT. Translation: CAWTSNSPLHF.

This clone came up a few times. The V call is TRBV7-9, the J call TRBJ2-2; D is unresolved. Germline lookup yields CDR1 SEHNR and CDR2 FQNEAQ (reference sequence). The CDR3 length is 10 residues. Deletions cut 8 bases from V and 8 bases from J, with 6 bases between. CDR3 region: CASALGELFF. The CDR3, as DNA: TGTGCCAGCGCCCTAGGGGAGCTGTTTTTT.

The genes are TRBV10-2 and TRBJ1-2, with D maybe TRBD1 (5 bases). This CDR3 spans 16 amino acids. V lost 5 bases and J lost 0, with 16 bases in between. Per the germline V gene, CDR1 is WSHSY and CDR2 is SAAADI. CDR3 in DNA: TGCGCCAGCAGTCAAGGTGGGGGGGAAGCTAACTATGGCTACACCTTC. This gives the protein CASSQGGGEANYGYTF.

The J gene is TRBJ2-3, the V gene TRBV28, with 12 positions matching TRBD1. This CDR3 region has 15 residues. Unmatched junction bases numbered 8, after V lost 8 bases and J lost 5 bases. The V gene's germline CDR1 is MDHEN and CDR2 SYDVKM. CDR3 nucleotide sequence: TGTGCCAGCGTACCCGGGACAGGGGGCGGAGATACGCAGTATTTT. Protein sequence: CASVPGTGGGDTQYF.

The chain is built from TRBV4-3 and TRBJ1-2, with 10 bases lining up with TRBD1. Germline assignment: CDR1 LGHNA and CDR2 YSLEER. V lost 1 base to trimming and J lost 4 bases; unmatched junction nucleotides: 6. The CDR3 is 16 amino acids. The CDR3 nucleotides read TGCGCCAGCAGCCAAGGAGGCGGGACAGGGGTCTATGGCTACACCTTC. Translating gives CASSQGGGTGVYGYTF.

V usage is TRBV19 and J usage is TRBJ1-5; TRBD1 matches 9 bases. Germline V gene lookup returns CDR1 LNHDA and CDR2 SQIVND (reference sequence). The J segment lost 7 bases and the V segment lost 4 bases, leaving 8 bases of the junction unmatched. CDR3 length equals 15 residues. The CDR3 sequence: CASSTTGGRRQPQHF. The CDR3 DNA reads TGTGCCAGTAGTACGACAGGGGGGAGGAGGCAGCCCCAGCATTTT. Full variable domain (rest looked up from reference TRBV19 and TRBJ1-5): DGGITQSPKYLFRKEGQNVTLSCEQNLNHDAMYWYRQDPGQGLRLIYYSQIVNDFQKGDIAEGYSVSREKKESFPLTVTSAQKNPTAFYLCASSTTGGRRQPQHFGDGTRLSIL.

CDR3 region: CASSGAPQADSLLSYTF. In DNA form, the CDR3 reads TGTGCCAGCAGCGGCGCCCCACAAGCCGACAGTCTGCTTAGCTACACCTTC. This chain joins TRBV5-4 and TRBJ1-2, with a weak D call TRBD1 (5 bases). Germline-derived CDR1 and CDR2 are SGHNT and YYREEE (reference sequence). Trimming took off 4 bases at V and 9 bases at J, with 28 bases between the two ends. The CDR3 runs 17 residues.

In its sample, this clone was seen a few times. This chain connects TRBV3-1 (or the pseudogene TRBV3-2) to TRBJ1-2, with 7 bases identical to TRBD1. The CDR3 consists of 14 residues. Germline V gene sequence: CDR1 LGHDT, CDR2 YNNKEL (reference sequence). The V and J ends lost 0 bases and 7 bases, in that order; junction bases with no gene match: 5. The CDR3 sequence: CASSQEEGAGGYTF. In DNA form, the CDR3 reads TGTGCCAGCAGCCAAGAGGAGGGGGCGGGTGGCTACACCTTC.

The CDR3 sequence is CASSHSSPVNEQFF. CDR3 DNA sequence: TGTGCCAGCAGCCACTCATCCCCTGTCAATGAGCAGTTCTTC. The rearrangement uses TRBV7-9 and TRBJ2-1; D not resolved. The germline CDR1 and CDR2 sequences are SEHNR and FQNEAQ (reference sequence). V shed 5 bases and J shed 6 bases, with 14 bases lying between them. The CDR3 runs to 14 residues.